This T cell receptor beta chain came from a study of technical replicates of blood from a handful of donors. Profiling relied on immunoSEQ multiplex PCR, and the TCRdb table lists in-frame clones only, not all of them. This sample yields about 70,000 clones, of which roughly 93% are seen a single time; 0.3% to 0.4% belongs to the top ten. The sequenced sample consisted of T cells isolated from PBMCs. The clonotype was recovered from a human donor in good health.

The CDR3 DNA is TGCAGCGTTGTAATTGGCCACGAGCAGTACTTC. Translating it yields CSVVIGHEQYF. The V gene is TRBV29-1, the J gene TRBJ2-7; D unresolved. The germline gives CDR1 SQVTM, CDR2 ANQGSEA. The CDR3 has 11 amino acids. The V gene lost 4 bases and the J gene lost 5 bases, with 9 bases spanning the gap.